The text below deals with one TCR beta chain. Its antigen is not known. TCRdb reprocessed the 5' RACE reads and stores each CDR3 protein as one record, lacking DNA. Found here are roughly 350,000 distinct CDR3 sequences; the top ten clones hold roughly 5.2%. This sample stems from a study of T cells expressing NK-cell markers. Study findings and constraints: In over 5 donors, dominant CD3+CD56+NKG2C+ clonotypes ranked among the top 10 CD8+ clonotypes. Similarly, these clonotypes led the CD3+CD56-NKG2C+ fraction as well in a few donors. Whether the expanded NKG2C+ T cell clones recognized HCMV remained unclear.

This clonotype was obtained from a man aged 18-70 years in good health. The material sequenced was blood T cells: a sorted CD56 or NKG2C T cell subset, CD4+ or CD8+ T cells, or bulk PBMC T cells (not recorded which).

This CDR3 is CASSSQGMAGNTIYF. The J gene is TRBJ1-3, the V gene TRBV5-1; TCRdb's assignment of TRBD1 cannot be checked, as there is no DNA. The V gene's germline CDR1 is SGHRS and CDR2 YFSETQ. There are 15 residues in the CDR3. The variable domain in full, with the rest retrieved from reference TRBV5-1 and TRBJ1-3, is KAGVTQTPRYLIKTRGQQVTLSCSPISGHRSVSWYQQTPGQGLQFLFEYFSETQRNKGNFPGRFSGRQFSNSRSEMNVSTLELGDSALYLCASSSQGMAGNTIYFGEGSWLTVV.